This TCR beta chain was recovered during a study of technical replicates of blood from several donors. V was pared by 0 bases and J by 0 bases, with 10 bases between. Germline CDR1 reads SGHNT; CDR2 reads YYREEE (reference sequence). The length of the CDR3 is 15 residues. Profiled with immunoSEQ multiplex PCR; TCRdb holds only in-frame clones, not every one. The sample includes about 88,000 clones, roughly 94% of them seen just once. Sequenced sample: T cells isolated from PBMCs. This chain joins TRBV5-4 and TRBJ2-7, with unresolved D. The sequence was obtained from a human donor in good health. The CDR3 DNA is TGTGCCAGCAGCTTGGACCCAGCGATCTCCTACGAGCAGTACTTC. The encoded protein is CASSLDPAISYEQYF.